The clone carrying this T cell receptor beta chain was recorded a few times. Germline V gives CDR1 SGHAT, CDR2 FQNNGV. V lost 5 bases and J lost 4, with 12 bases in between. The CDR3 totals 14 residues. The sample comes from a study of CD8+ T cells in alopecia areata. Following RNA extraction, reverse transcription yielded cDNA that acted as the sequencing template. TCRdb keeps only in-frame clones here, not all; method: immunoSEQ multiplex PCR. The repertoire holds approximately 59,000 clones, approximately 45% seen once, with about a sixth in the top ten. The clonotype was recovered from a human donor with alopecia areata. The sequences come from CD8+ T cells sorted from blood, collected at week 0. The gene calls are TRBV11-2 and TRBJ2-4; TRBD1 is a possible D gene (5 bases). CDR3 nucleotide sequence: TGTGCCAGCAGCGTCCCGGACACAAAAAACATTCAGTACTTC. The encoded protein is CASSVPDTKNIQYF.